The 20 T cell receptor beta chains presented below share a single source sample, sequenced in a study of blood T cell repertoires in COVID-19. Some clones are missing from TCRdb's copy, which holds only in-frame ones; the method was immunoSEQ multiplex PCR. This table holds 300,000 to 350,000 clones, about 87% found once. Sequencing was performed on peripheral blood. Receptor source: a young man with COVID-19, enrolled during active disease.

V is TRBV7-3 and J is TRBJ2-1; TRBD1 matches at 10 bases. V trimming: 0 bases; J trimming: 7 bases; junction bases outside the gene matches: 6. This CDR3 is built from 16 residues. CDR1 and CDR2 from the germline V gene are SGHTA and FQGTGA. The CDR3 DNA follows: TGTGCCAGCAGCTTAACGCGGGACAGGGGATTGAATGAGCAGTTCTTC. As protein: CASSLTRDRGLNEQFF.

Here the CDR3 DNA reads TGTGCCAGCAGCTTGCGGGCCCCCAGGGGATATAAAGGCTACACCTTC. This sequence encodes CASSLRAPRGYKGYTF. The chain is built from TRBV5-6 and TRBJ1-2; tentatively, D is TRBD1 (6 bases). The CDR3 consists of 16 residues. The V end was cut by 1 base, the J end by 8 bases, with 21 bases between. The germline CDR1 and CDR2 sequences are SGHDT and YYEEEE.

CDR3 sequence: CASSFGGPDTQYF. The CDR3 DNA follows: TGTGCCAGCAGTTTCGGGGGGCCAGATACGCAGTATTTT. The genes are TRBV27 and TRBJ2-3, with D possibly TRBD2 on 7 matching bases. Per germline, CDR1 MNHEY and CDR2 SMNVEV (reference sequence). V lost 3 bases and J 4 bases, leaving 8 bases between the germline ends. There are 13 residues in the CDR3.

The chain joins TRBV9 to TRBJ2-7; D might be TRBD1 (6 bases). V was cut by 4 bases and J by 0 bases, with 11 bases left in between. The CDR3 totals 14 residues. The germline V gene encodes CDR1 SGDLS and CDR2 YYNGEE. This CDR3 reads CASSKGVPSYEQYF. As DNA, the CDR3 is TGTGCCAGCAGCAAGGGGGTCCCCTCCTACGAGCAGTACTTC.

This clone was seen once. The chain has TRBV6-4 and TRBJ1-3; TRBD1 agrees at 9 bases. CDR1 is MRHNA and CDR2 is SNTAGT in the germline V gene. The V and J ends lost 3 bases and 0 bases, in that order; junction bases with no gene match: 15. This CDR3 comprises 20 residues. Written as DNA, the CDR3 is TGTGCCAGCAGTGATTACCGGGACAGGGCCGTAACCTTCTCTGGAAACACCATATATTTT. Translated: CASSDYRDRAVTFSGNTIYF.

The rearrangement joins TRBV7-7 to TRBJ2-2, with 9 bases aligning to TRBD1. With 3 bases clipped from V and 5 bases from J, the junction kept 10 bases outside the gene matches. CDR1 and CDR2 from the germline V gene are SSHAT and FNYEAQ (reference sequence). The CDR3 consists of 17 residues. The CDR3, as DNA: TGTGCCAGCAGCTTCTCTTCCGGGACAGGGAGGACCGGGGAGCTGTTTTTT. This codes for CASSFSSGTGRTGELFF.

This sequence joins TRBV4-1 and TRBJ1-4, with D possibly TRBD1 on 6 matching bases. V lost 0 bases, J lost 5 bases, and 13 bases lay in between. The germline V gene has CDR1 MGHRA and CDR2 YSYEKL. The CDR3 totals 16 residues. The CDR3 DNA follows: TGCGCCAGCAGCCAAGAGGGCGAGGGGGAAAATGAAAAACTGTTTTTT. Residues: CASSQEGEGENEKLFF.

The chain links TRBV4-3 to TRBJ2-5; 10 bases map to TRBD2. Germline CDR1 is LGHNA and CDR2 is YSLEER. CDR3 length equals 21 residues. Trimming at V came to 0 bases and at J to 5 bases, leaving 21 bases not matched to a gene. CDR3 sequence: CASSQDHRAPGLAPRGETQYF. CDR3 DNA: TGCGCCAGCAGCCAAGATCATAGGGCCCCGGGACTAGCGCCCCGAGGTGAGACCCAGTACTTC.

In its sample, this clone was seen a few times. This sequence joins TRBV6-1 and TRBJ2-2, with a tentative D call TRBD2 (5 bases). This CDR3 spans 14 amino acids. Germline values: CDR1 MNHNS, CDR2 SASEGT. V was trimmed by 3 bases and J by 3 bases, leaving 8 bases between them. As DNA, the CDR3 is TGTGCCAGCAGTGACCCAGCGGACACCGGGGAGCTGTTTTTT. Protein product: CASSDPADTGELFF.

The chain links TRBV11-2 to TRBJ2-2; TRBD2 aligns across 8 bases. The V segment lost 5 bases and the J segment 5 bases; nucleotides outside the gene matches: 10. Looked up from germline, CDR1 is SGHAT and CDR2 is FQNNGV. The CDR3 contains 16 residues. CDR3 amino acids: CASSAQTGGLTGELFF. In nucleotides, the CDR3 is TGTGCCAGCAGCGCCCAGACGGGGGGGCTGACCGGGGAGCTGTTTTTT.

V and J are TRBV5-4 and TRBJ1-2; maybe TRBD1 (6 bases). Germline V gives CDR1 SGHNT, CDR2 YYREEE (reference sequence). The CDR3 consists of 15 residues. V gave up 4 bases and J gave up 5 bases, with 18 bases separating them. This chain's CDR3 is CASSLGTGYLYGYTF. In DNA form, the CDR3 reads TGTGCCAGCAGCCTAGGAACAGGGTATCTGTATGGCTACACCTTC.

The chain has TRBV7-9 and TRBJ2-1; 7 bases are shared with TRBD1. The CDR3 loop spans 14 amino acids. Germline V gene lookup returns CDR1 SEHNR and CDR2 FQNEAQ (reference sequence). V was pared by 6 bases and J by 10 bases, with 12 bases of the junction left unmatched. The CDR3: CASSSGTAEQEQFF. The DNA for the CDR3 is TGTGCCAGCAGTTCCGGGACAGCCGAACAGGAGCAGTTCTTC.

The rearrangement links TRBV6-5 to TRBJ2-1, with D perhaps TRBD1 (5 bases). This CDR3 comprises 13 residues. CDR1 MNHEY and CDR2 SVGAGI come from the germline V gene. V gave up 2 bases and J gave up 4 bases, with 6 bases separating them. Written as DNA, the CDR3 is TGTGCCAGCAGTTACGACAGATACAATGAGCAGTTCTTC. Translation: CASSYDRYNEQFF.

The rearrangement uses TRBV5-8 and TRBJ2-3; the D gene is possibly TRBD1 (6 bases). Germline V gene data show CDR1 as SGHTS and CDR2 as YDEGEE. Trimming cost V 0 bases and J 5 bases, with 13 bases left between them. CDR3 size: 15 residues. CDR3 nucleotides: TGTGCCAGCAGCTTGGGGACAGTCCCGGGAGATACGCAGTATTTT. Encoded protein: CASSLGTVPGDTQYF.

This chain joins TRBV10-3 and TRBJ2-3; 9 positions agree with TRBD1. The V segment lost 0 bases and the J segment 1 base; nucleotides outside the gene matches: 8. Germline V gene data show CDR1 as ENHRY and CDR2 as SYGVKD. The length of the CDR3 is 18 residues. As DNA, the CDR3 is TGTGCCATCAGTGAGTCAGCGGGACAGGGTATCGGCACAGATACGCAGTATTTT. Translation: CAISESAGQGIGTDTQYF.

This rearrangement joins TRBV7-2 to TRBJ2-7; 8 positions match TRBD1. The trim removed 1 base at V and 4 bases at J, leaving 6 bases unmatched. This CDR3 is 15 amino acids long. Per germline, CDR1 SGHTA and CDR2 FQGNSA. The CDR3 DNA is TGTGCCAGCAGCTTAGTGGGGGGACAGGATTACGAGCAGTACTTC. Amino acid sequence: CASSLVGGQDYEQYF.

V gene TRBV20-1 combines with J gene TRBJ2-7; D not resolved. Trimming removed 6 bases from V and 4 bases from J, with 10 bases in between. CDR1 is DFQATT, CDR2 SNEGSKA, per germline (reference sequence). CDR3 length: 11 residues. DNA of the CDR3: TGCAGTGCGCGAAAAGAATACGAGCAGTACTTC. Its translation: CSARKEYEQYF.

V and J are TRBV3-1 (or the pseudogene TRBV3-2) and TRBJ2-7, with D maybe TRBD1 (5 bases). V was trimmed by 2 bases and J by 5 bases, leaving 7 bases between them. The CDR3 sequence is 12 residues long. The germline V gene encodes CDR1 LGHDT and CDR2 YNNKEL (reference sequence). CDR3 DNA: TGTGCCAGCAGCCAAAAGGGGAACGAGCAGTACTTC. Translated: CASSQKGNEQYF.

The chain recombines TRBV6-2 or TRBV6-3 with TRBJ2-2; 9 nucleotides line up with TRBD1. The V and J ends lost 2 bases and 5 bases, in that order; junction bases with no gene match: 9. Germline assignment: CDR1 MNHEY and CDR2 SVGEGT. The CDR3 has 17 residues. The CDR3 is CASSYETGGAETGELFF. CDR3 coding DNA: TGTGCCAGCAGTTACGAAACAGGGGGCGCCGAGACCGGGGAGCTGTTTTTT.

The chain joins TRBV6-5 to TRBJ1-6; the D gene is possibly TRBD1 (5 bases). This CDR3 is built from 15 residues. Trimming pared 8 bases from V and 7 bases from J, leaving 18 bases between. CDR1 is MNHEY and CDR2 is SVGAGI in the germline V gene. The CDR3 nucleotides read TGTGCCAGCGCCCCTAACGGGGGAGGCAATTCACCCCTCCACTTT. This encodes CASAPNGGGNSPLHF.